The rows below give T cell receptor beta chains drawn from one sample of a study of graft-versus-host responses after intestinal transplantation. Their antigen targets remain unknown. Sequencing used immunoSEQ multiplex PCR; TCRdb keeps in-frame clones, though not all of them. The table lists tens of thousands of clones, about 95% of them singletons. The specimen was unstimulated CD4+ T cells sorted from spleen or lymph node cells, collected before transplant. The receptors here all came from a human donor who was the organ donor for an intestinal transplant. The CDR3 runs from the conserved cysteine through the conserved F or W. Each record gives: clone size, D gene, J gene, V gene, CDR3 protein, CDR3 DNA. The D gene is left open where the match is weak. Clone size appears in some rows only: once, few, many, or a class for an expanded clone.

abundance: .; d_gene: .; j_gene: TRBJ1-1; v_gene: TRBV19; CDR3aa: CASSGVSYTEAFF; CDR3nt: TGTGCCAGTAGCGGGGTATCGTACACTGAAGCTTTCTTT
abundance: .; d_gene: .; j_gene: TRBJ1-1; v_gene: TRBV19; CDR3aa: CASSSQPGLTNTEAFF; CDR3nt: TGTGCCAGTAGTAGCCAACCGGGACTTACGAACACTGAAGCTTTCTTT
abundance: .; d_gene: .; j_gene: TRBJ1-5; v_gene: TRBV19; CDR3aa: CASSPHTQPQHF; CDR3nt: TGTGCCAGTAGTCCACACACCCAGCCCCAGCATTTT
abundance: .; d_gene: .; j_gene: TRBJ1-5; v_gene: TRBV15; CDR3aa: CATSREEGSNQPQHF; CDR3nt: TGTGCCACCAGCAGAGAAGAGGGTAGCAATCAGCCCCAGCATTTT
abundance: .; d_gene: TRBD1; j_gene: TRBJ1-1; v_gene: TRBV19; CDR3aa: CASRPITRDSGFRTEAFF; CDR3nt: TGTGCCAGTAGACCGATAACCCGGGACAGTGGTTTTAGGACTGAAGCTTTCTTT
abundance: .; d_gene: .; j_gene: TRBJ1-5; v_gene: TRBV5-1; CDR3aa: CASSLGVNGNQPQHF; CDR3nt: TGCGCCAGCTCCTTGGGGGTTAACGGCAATCAGCCCCAGCATTTT
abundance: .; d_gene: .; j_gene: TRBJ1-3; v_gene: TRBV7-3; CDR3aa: CASSLRTANSGNTIYF; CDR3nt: TGTGCCAGCAGCTTACGGACTGCTAACTCTGGAAACACCATATATTTT
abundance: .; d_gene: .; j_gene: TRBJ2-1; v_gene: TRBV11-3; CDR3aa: CASSLGGGTYNEQFF; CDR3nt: TGTGCCAGCAGCTTAGGCGGGGGCACCTACAATGAGCAGTTCTTC
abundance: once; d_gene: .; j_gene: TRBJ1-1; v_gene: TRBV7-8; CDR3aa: CASSFLDTEAFF; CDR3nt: TGTGCCAGCAGCTTCCTCGACACTGAAGCTTTCTTT
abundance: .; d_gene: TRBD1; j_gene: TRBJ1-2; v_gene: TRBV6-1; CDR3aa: CATLKQGTGDHTF; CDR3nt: TGTGCCACCCTGAAACAGGGGACAGGGGACCACACCTTC
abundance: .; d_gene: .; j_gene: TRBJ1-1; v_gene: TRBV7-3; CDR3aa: CASSLTRDGRAEAFF; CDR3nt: TGTGCCAGCAGCTTAACGAGAGATGGACGGGCGGAAGCTTTCTTT
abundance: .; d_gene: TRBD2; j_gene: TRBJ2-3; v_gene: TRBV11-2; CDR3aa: CASSFAAGGRTDTQYF; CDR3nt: TGTGCCAGCAGCTTCGCGGCGGGGGGGCGCACAGATACGCAGTATTTT
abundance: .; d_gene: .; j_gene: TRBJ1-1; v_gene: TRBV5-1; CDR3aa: CASSPGQNTEAFF; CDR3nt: TGCGCCAGCAGCCCGGGACAGAACACTGAAGCTTTCTTT